Described below is a single T cell receptor (beta chain) sequence and its context. It lacks a known antigen. No clone much larger than this one lies a single base away; base qualities are absent. Donors were healthy HIV-negative adults with no recently reported acute infections or vaccinations. Every donor was a Caucasian adult residing in Nashville, Tennessee, USA. CD4+ T cells were enriched by magnetic negative selection; naive cells were then positively selected on CD45RA, and the negative fraction formed the memory subset. After blood collection by leukapheresis, PBMCs were isolated using Ficoll-Histopaque density gradient centrifugation and then cryopreserved in the vapor phase of liquid nitrogen. Analytical flow cytometry was used to check the purity and quantity of every magnetically sorted T cell population. From each sorted fraction, genomic DNA was isolated and quantified by UV absorbance on a Nanodrop 2000c.

Using the deep immunoSEQ assay, multiplex PCR amplified TCR CDR3 regions from genomic DNA. Genomic DNA extracted from each cell subset was distributed evenly over all wells of several immunoSEQ 96-well plates, and each plate served as one replicate. For sorted subsets, around 0.2 ug genomic DNA, equal to 25,000 to 35,000 T cell genomes, was loaded into each replicate PCR. Purified libraries were quantified with a Qubit 3.0 fluorometer, sized on a Bioanalyzer 2100, and re-quantified with the KAPA Library Quantification kit. Every immunoSEQ 96-well plate was sequenced on a separate single-read 150-cycle Illumina NextSeq 550 flow cell. As for the original processing: Because the immunoSEQ output held only junctional sequences and lacked quality scores, the filtering could not match the filtering applied to full-length reads. Sequences were annotated with PyIR, a Python wrapper for IgBLAST v1.9, using IMGT germline references to assign V/J genes and CDR3. Any read was removed if the V/J assignment was weak (E-value above 1e-6), the CDR3 was missing, or the read contained stop codons, out-of-frame junctions, or ambiguous translated residues. V3J clonotypes were defined by identical inferred V gene, J gene, and CDR3 amino acid sequence. To compute the percentage overlap between repertoires, the number of shared unique clonotypes was divided by the size of the smaller repertoire. RTK rarefaction, the Chao1 estimator, and Recon v2.1 estimates of unobserved clonotypes were used to assess repertoire richness. OLGA was used to compute generation probabilities for all TCRbeta clonotypes that the gDNA method yielded from a handful of donors. Not all clones reach the TCRdb copy of this immuneACCESS table, which keeps in-frame sequences only. Checked studies attribute under half of the gap to unresolved V genes and leave the rest unexplained. The V and J calls and clone size are taken from that table; D and trimming were inferred from the DNA. The table for this sample lists roughly 1,100,000 clones; about 76% of them were counted only once. Of the sample, less than 1.5% falls within the top ten clones.

From V the trimming removes 2 bases and from J it removes 10 bases, while the gene matches leave 8 bases of the junction unaccounted for. CDR3 length: 15 amino acids, cysteine to phenylalanine. CDR3 DNA only is kept here, 45 bases in frame from base 1. The CDR1 and CDR2 encoded by the germline V gene are SNHLY and FYNNEI. This sample is drawn from a study of shared clonotypes between healthy human individuals (dated by TCRdb to 2020 to 2021). Study-wide context: A few men and a couple of women, aged 18 to 49 years, made up the cohort. Libraries were prepared and TCR repertoires were sequenced by different laboratories using diverse techniques, in order to increase sequencing depth and limit assay-specific biases. For each donor, CD4 naive and CD4 memory were each given three plates, CD8 naive was given two plates, and CD8 memory was given one plate. The study deeply sequenced blood TCR repertoires of five healthy adults to estimate repertoire size and the extent of clonotype sharing between individuals. Between about 0.8 and 9 billion PBMCs per donor were obtained by leukapheresis.

Study-wide conclusions, independent of this receptor: Sampling was restricted to blood, and TCR repertoires in tissue are likely to differ from TCR repertoires in blood. Pairwise subsampling indicated that sequencing depth was expected to affect the degree of clonotype sharing among donors. Incomplete sequencing was indicated by rarefaction of sorted-subset datasets, despite the large sequencing depth. When a handful of donors were compared, the shared fraction of clonotypes was 5% to 6.5% for naive CD4, more than 3% for naive CD8, more than 2% for memory CD4, and about 0.36% for memory CD8. The genetic and exposure-history diversity represented was limited by the small number of donors. Clonotypes shared by all four sorted-subset donors showed higher generation probabilities than non-shared clonotypes. Naive subsets generally had larger estimated clonotype richness than memory subsets did.

Source material: memory CD4+ T cells sorted from blood. Interpreted using the paper, the cell subset or site label stands for: CD45RA-negative fraction. The V and J segments used are TRBV2 and TRBJ2-1, with 10 middle bases fitting TRBD2. The clonotype originates from a man aged 18 to 35 in good health. The nucleotides read TGTGCCAGCAGTGAAATGTTGGCTAGCGGGGGAGAGCAGTTCTTC. Its protein is CASSEMLASGGEQFF. Where the CDR3 stops, the reference TRBV2 and TRBJ2-1 genes take over; the full variable domain is EPEVTQTPSHQVTQMGQEVILRCVPISNHLYFYWYRQILGQKVEFLVSFYNNEISEKSEIFDDQFSVERPDGSNFTLKIRSTKLEDSAMYFCASSEMLASGGEQFFGPGTRLTVL.